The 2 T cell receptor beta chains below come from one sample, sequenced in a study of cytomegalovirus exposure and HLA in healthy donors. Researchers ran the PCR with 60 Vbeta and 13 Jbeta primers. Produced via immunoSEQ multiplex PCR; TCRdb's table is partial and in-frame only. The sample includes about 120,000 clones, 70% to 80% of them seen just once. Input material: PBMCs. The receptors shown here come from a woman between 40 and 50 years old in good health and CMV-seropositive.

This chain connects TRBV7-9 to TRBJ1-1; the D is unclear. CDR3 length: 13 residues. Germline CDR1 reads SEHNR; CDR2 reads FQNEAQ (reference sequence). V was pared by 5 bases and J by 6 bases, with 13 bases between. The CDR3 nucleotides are TGTGCCAGCAGCCTCATTGAGGGCGCTGAAGCTTTCTTT. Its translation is CASSLIEGAEAFF.

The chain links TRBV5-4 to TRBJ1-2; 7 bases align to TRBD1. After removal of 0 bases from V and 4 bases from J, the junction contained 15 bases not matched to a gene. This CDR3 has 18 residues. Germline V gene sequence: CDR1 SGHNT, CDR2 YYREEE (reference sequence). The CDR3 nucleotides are TGTGCCAGCAGCTTGGGCGGACAGGCCGAAAGGCTCCTCTATGGCTACACCTTC. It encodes CASSLGGQAERLLYGYTF.